The T cell receptor beta chain under discussion was sequenced for a study of CD8+ T cells in alopecia areata. Study in general: Scoring of treated patients' severity used the percentage of affected scalp area.

The CDR3 length is 15 residues. Germline CDR1 SQVTM, CDR2 ANQGSEA. V gave up 7 bases and J gave up 1 base, with 19 bases separating them. Overall study findings and caveats: For lesional scalp, especially alopecia totalis/universalis, clonality was higher than in normal scalp.

TCR sequencing used cDNA made by reverse transcription of extracted RNA. Here immunoSEQ multiplex PCR was the method, and the copy in TCRdb shows in-frame clones only, minus some. The data contain 190,000 or so clones, approximately 56% of them seen just once; the ten biggest clones take up 3% to 3.5%. About this clone itself: Its matching antigen is unknown.

Treatment here: oral pan-JAK inhibitor, 5-10 mg twice daily. This clonotype originated in a human donor with alopecia areata. The sample was CD4+ T cells sorted from blood, taken at week 4, from a patient treated with tofacitinib. This chain links TRBV29-1 with TRBJ1-1, with a weak D call TRBD1 (6 bases). The chain's CDR3 is CSGTSGVGTNTEAFF. DNA for the CDR3: TGCAGCGGGACTTCAGGGGTCGGGACGAACACTGAAGCTTTCTTT.